This T cell receptor (beta chain) was observed in a study of OX40 agonist ivuxolimab in advanced cancers. Study in general: Prior anti-PD-1, anti-PD-L1 or anti-CTLA-4 therapy was allowed; around 43% had some. The study's findings and limits: Some of the lowest clonal expansion was seen in partial responders at 0.1-3.0 mg/kg.

The assay was immunoSEQ multiplex PCR, and TCRdb's table has in-frame clones only and misses some. The sample lists tens of thousands of clones, over 75% seen once, with around 0.51% in the top ten. As concerns this clone: Its antigen is not identified.

The CDR3 is 19 amino acids. V was clipped by 4 bases and J by 4 bases, with 28 bases between them. Germline V gives CDR1 SGHRS, CDR2 YFSETQ. Here the sequenced sample was CD4+ or CD8+ T cells sorted from blood, taken in a trial of the OX40 agonist ivuxolimab. The chain employs TRBV5-1 and TRBJ2-3; a possible D gene is TRBD2 (5 bases). The sequence derives from an adult with an advanced solid tumor such as melanoma, head and neck, liver or kidney cancer. The CDR3 protein is CASSVGLGRMVNSADTQYF. DNA of the CDR3: TGCGCCAGCAGCGTCGGACTGGGTCGAATGGTGAATTCGGCAGATACGCAGTATTTT.